One and the same sample provided the 9 T cell receptor beta chains below, sequenced in a study of OX40 agonist ivuxolimab in advanced cancers. Assay: immunoSEQ multiplex PCR; the TCRdb copy retains only in-frame clones and omits some. The sample carries roughly 63,000 clones, 80% to 90% recorded once. The material sequenced was CD4+ or CD8+ T cells sorted from blood, taken in a trial of the OX40 agonist ivuxolimab. All receptors come from an adult with an advanced solid tumor such as melanoma, head and neck, liver or kidney cancer.

This rearrangement joins TRBV4-2 to TRBJ1-1; TRBD1 is a possible D gene (5 bases). Deletions cut 1 base from V and 1 base from J, with 10 bases between. Germline V gives CDR1 LGHNA, CDR2 YNFKEQ. CDR3 length: 15 amino acids. The CDR3 region has the DNA TGTGCCAGCAGCCAAGTAAGTGGACAGAACACTGAAGCTTTCTTT. This sequence encodes CASSQVSGQNTEAFF.

This CDR3 reads CAISGQLSNQPQHF. In nucleotides, the CDR3 is TGTGCCATCAGCGGACAATTAAGCAATCAGCCCCAGCATTTT. This sequence joins TRBV10-3 and TRBJ1-5; weak D call: TRBD1 (5 bases). The V end lost 6 bases, the J end lost 1 base, and 10 bases lay between the germline ends. Germline V CDR1 and CDR2: ENHRY, SYGVKD. This CDR3 has 14 amino acids.

The chain recombines TRBV28 with TRBJ2-7; D gene uncertain. Germline V gene lookup returns CDR1 MDHEN and CDR2 SYDVKM. The CDR3 length is 12 residues. V dropped 3 bases and J dropped 3 bases, with 6 bases sitting between them. Here the CDR3 reads CASSFYFYEQYF. The CDR3 bases are TGTGCCAGCAGTTTCTATTTCTACGAGCAGTACTTC.

This chain joins TRBV21-1 and TRBJ1-3. TRBV21-1 is a known pseudogene. This CDR3 comprises 15 residues. CDR3 nucleotide sequence: TGTGCCAGCAGCCGATTGGGCGGGGGAACGGCCACCATATATTTT. This gives the protein CASSRLGGGTATIYF.

The gene calls are TRBV18 and TRBJ2-7, with D perhaps being TRBD1 or TRBD2 (5 bases each). The V gene's germline CDR1 is KGHSH and CDR2 LQKENI. The CDR3 sequence is 13 residues long. V dropped 2 bases and J dropped 5 bases, with 10 bases sitting between them. This CDR3 reads CASSPGGLDEQYF. Written as DNA, the CDR3 is TGTGCCAGCTCACCAGGGGGATTGGACGAGCAGTACTTC.

The J gene is TRBJ2-1, the V gene TRBV5-4; 11 bases align to TRBD2. Trimming took 4 bases from V and 4 from J; bases not matched to a gene: 7. In germline, CDR1 is SGHNT, CDR2 YYREEE (reference sequence). The CDR3 is 16 residues long. The CDR3 coding sequence is TGTGCCAGCAGCCCCGCGACTAGCGGGGCTTACAATGAGCAGTTCTTC. Translation: CASSPATSGAYNEQFF.

The chain recombines TRBV7-9 with TRBJ1-1; 9 bases match TRBD1. J lost 4 bases, V lost 4 bases, and 4 bases had no gene match. This CDR3 has 14 amino acids. CDR1 and CDR2 (germline): SEHNR, FQNEAQ (reference sequence). CDR3 protein: CASSSQTGGTEAFF. The CDR3 coding sequence is TGTGCCAGCAGCTCACAGACAGGGGGCACTGAAGCTTTCTTT.

The J gene is TRBJ1-4, the V gene TRBV2; TRBD1 agrees at 9 bases. V shed 6 bases, J shed 8 bases, and the junction held 7 bases outside the gene matches. The CDR3 consists of 14 residues. The germline gives CDR1 SNHLY, CDR2 FYNNEI. CDR3 coding DNA: TGTGCCAGCAGCCTGGACAGGGGAGAGGAAAAACTGTTTTTT. Translated, it gives CASSLDRGEEKLFF.

The chain couples TRBV28 to TRBJ2-1; 11 nucleotides line up with TRBD2. The CDR3 loop spans 20 amino acids. Germline lookup yields CDR1 MDHEN and CDR2 SYDVKM. Losses at the gene ends were 1 base for V and 0 bases for J; bases not matched to a gene: 11. In nucleotides, the CDR3 is TGTGCCAGCAGTTTATACTTTAGCGGGAGGGTAGGGAGCTCCTACAATGAGCAGTTCTTC. It specifies CASSLYFSGRVGSSYNEQFF.